Below, 16 T cell receptor beta chains from the same sample are listed, as sequenced in a study of blood T cell repertoires in COVID-19. The data were produced by immunoSEQ multiplex PCR, yet TCRdb's version contains in-frame clones alone and is incomplete. The sample includes 270,000 or so clones, 85% of them seen just once. The specimen sequenced was PBMCs or T cells enriched from blood (not recorded which). These receptors came from a woman in her fifties or sixties who had been exposed to COVID-19.

The rearrangement links TRBV20-1 to TRBJ2-5; 8 bases fit TRBD1. Germline CDR1 and CDR2: DFQATT and SNEGSKA (reference sequence). The CDR3 length is 11 residues. With 6 bases clipped from V and 5 bases from J, the junction kept 2 bases outside the gene matches. CDR3 DNA sequence: TGCAGTGCAGGACAGGGCGAGACCCAGTACTTC. Translation gives CSAGQGETQYF.

V and J are TRBV10-2 and TRBJ1-5, with 9 nucleotides matching TRBD1. Per the germline V gene, CDR1 is WSHSY and CDR2 is SAAADI. CDR3 length equals 16 residues. V lost 5 bases and J lost 3; bases outside the gene matches: 8. CDR3 DNA: TGCGCCAGCAGTAGGAACAGGGGGCGGTCCAATCAGCCCCAGCATTTT. Amino acid sequence: CASSRNRGRSNQPQHF.

In nucleotides, the CDR3 is TGTGCCAGCAGTGAAGCATCCCTTTCTAACTATGGCTACACCTTC. It encodes CASSEASLSNYGYTF. V and J are TRBV6-1 and TRBJ1-2, with D unclear. The CDR3 runs to 15 residues. The V gene lost 0 bases and the J gene lost 0 bases, with 8 bases spanning the gap. Germline values: CDR1 MNHNS, CDR2 SASEGT.

The rearrangement joins TRBV2 to TRBJ2-5; TRBD2 matches at 12 bases. Germline trimming cut 3 bases from V and 5 bases from J; bases unmatched to any gene: 7. Looked up from germline, CDR1 is SNHLY and CDR2 is FYNNEI. This CDR3 is built from 16 residues. The CDR3 DNA is TGTGCCAGCAGTGACACACTAGCGGGGGGCCGGGAGACCCAGTACTTC. It encodes CASSDTLAGGRETQYF.

V gene TRBV5-4 combines with J gene TRBJ2-1; 9 bases are shared with TRBD1. With V trimmed by 5 bases and J by 3 bases, 9 bases remained unmatched. CDR1 is SGHNT, CDR2 YYREEE, per germline (reference sequence). The CDR3 runs to 16 residues. This CDR3 is CASSLTGTGRYNEQFF. CDR3 DNA: TGTGCCAGCAGTTTGACCGGGACAGGGCGCTACAATGAGCAGTTCTTC. Full variable domain (remainder filled in from reference TRBV5-4 and TRBJ2-1): ETGVTQSPTHLIKTRGQQVTLRCSSQSGHNTVSWYQQALGQGPQFIFQYYREEENGRGNFPPRFSGLQFPNYSSELNVNALELDDSALYLCASSLTGTGRYNEQFFGPGTRLTVL.

V usage is TRBV13 and J usage is TRBJ1-3; 10 bases fit TRBD1. Trimming removed 6 bases from V and 0 bases from J; junction bases left unmatched: 8. This CDR3 has 17 residues. Germline loops: CDR1 PRHDT, CDR2 FYEKMQ (reference sequence). Here the CDR3 DNA reads TGTGCCAGCAGTCCCGGGACAGGGGAAACCTCTGGAAACACCATATATTTT. This codes for CASSPGTGETSGNTIYF.

This chain uses TRBV4-3 with TRBJ1-5, with TRBD1 identical over 9 bases. The length of the CDR3 is 14 residues. CDR1 is LGHNA, CDR2 YSLEER, per germline. J lost 6 bases, V lost 1 base, and 1 base had no gene match. The CDR3 sequence is CASSQGGQGQPQHF. The DNA of the CDR3 is TGCGCCAGCAGCCAAGGGGGACAGGGTCAGCCCCAGCATTTT.

The chain joins TRBV2 to TRBJ1-2; D is unresolved. With 7 bases removed from V and 4 bases from J, the gap between germline ends came to 13 bases. The CDR3 sequence is 13 residues long. Germline CDR1 and CDR2: SNHLY and FYNNEI. The DNA of the CDR3 is TGTGCCAGCAACACAAAAAAAACCTATGGCTACACCTTC. Translation gives CASNTKKTYGYTF.

This clone was detected once. The chain recombines TRBV18 with TRBJ2-1, with D perhaps matching TRBD1 (6 bases). Trimming left V 6 bases short and J 14 bases short, with 14 bases between. The germline V gene has CDR1 KGHSH and CDR2 LQKENI. The CDR3 sequence is 11 residues long. The CDR3 is CASSPGQLKFF. CDR3 DNA: TGTGCCAGCTCCCCCGGACAGCTTAAGTTCTTC.

V usage is TRBV5-1 and J usage is TRBJ1-1; 11 positions match TRBD1. The CDR3 has 19 residues. Germline loops: CDR1 SGHRS, CDR2 YFSETQ. Germline trimming cut 0 bases from V and 3 bases from J; bases unmatched to any gene: 13. For the CDR3, the DNA is TGCGCCAGCAGCTTGGAAGGGACAGGGGGTCTGATGGTGGACACTGAAGCTTTCTTT. Translating it yields CASSLEGTGGLMVDTEAFF.

The chain is built from TRBV11-1 and TRBJ2-5; D might be TRBD1 (6 bases). Germline CDR1 reads SGHAT; CDR2 reads FQDESV (reference sequence). Trimming pared 4 bases from V and 5 bases from J, leaving 11 bases between. This CDR3 region has 13 residues. For the CDR3, the DNA is TGTGCCAGCAGCTCAACAGGGCTGGAGACCCAGTACTTC. It encodes CASSSTGLETQYF.

J is TRBJ1-2 and V is TRBV5-4, with TRBD1 identical over 7 bases. The V segment lost 0 bases and the J segment 5 bases; nucleotides outside the gene matches: 1. CDR3 size: 13 residues. Per germline, CDR1 SGHNT and CDR2 YYREEE (reference sequence). In DNA form, the CDR3 reads TGTGCCAGCAGCTTGGACAGGGGTTATGGCTACACCTTC. Encoded protein: CASSLDRGYGYTF. The complete variable domain, with remaining parts taken from reference TRBV5-4 and TRBJ1-2, reads ETGVTQSPTHLIKTRGQQVTLRCSSQSGHNTVSWYQQALGQGPQFIFQYYREEENGRGNFPPRFSGLQFPNYSSELNVNALELDDSALYLCASSLDRGYGYTFGSGTRLTVV.

J is TRBJ2-2 and V is TRBV7-9; 9 bases match TRBD2. V was clipped by 7 bases and J by 6 bases; unmatched bases: 9. This CDR3 has 15 residues. From germline, CDR1 is SEHNR and CDR2 FQNEAQ (reference sequence). The CDR3 sequence: CASIPTASGAGELFF. The CDR3 coding sequence is TGTGCCAGCATTCCGACGGCTAGCGGGGCCGGGGAGCTGTTTTTT.

The rearrangement joins TRBV29-1 to TRBJ1-2, with 9 bases lining up with TRBD1. This CDR3 contains 16 residues. Unmatched junction bases numbered 8, after V lost 1 base and J lost 2 bases. Per the germline V gene, CDR1 is SQVTM and CDR2 is ANQGSEA. The CDR3 DNA is TGCAGCGTTGAAGGGGGCACGGACAGGGGCAACTATGGCTACACCTTC. It is translated as CSVEGGTDRGNYGYTF.

This clone was observed a handful of times. The chain combines TRBV19 with TRBJ2-3, with D possibly TRBD2 on 7 matching bases. V was clipped by 8 bases and J by 3 bases, with 18 bases between them. Germline CDR1 and CDR2: LNHDA and SQIVND (reference sequence). The CDR3 has 15 residues. The CDR3 bases are TGTGCCAGTGGGGGGGCCCGGGGAGATACAGATACGCAGTATTTT. It codes for CASGGARGDTDTQYF.

The rearrangement links TRBV5-6 to TRBJ1-3, with TRBD1 matching 9 bases. The CDR3 spans 15 residues. Per germline, CDR1 SGHDT and CDR2 YYEEEE. V dropped 3 bases and J dropped 5; count of bases not matched to a gene: 6. The CDR3 DNA is TGTGCCAGCAGCTATCCCGGGACAGGGCGAAACACCATATATTTT. Translating it yields CASSYPGTGRNTIYF.